The source of this T cell receptor (beta chain) is a study of T cell clonality in common variable immunodeficiency. Whole-study results and caveats: Fewer TCRbeta clones were shared among CVID subjects than controls. Reportedly, TCR beta sequences from common variable immunodeficiency showed fewer deletions and N-nucleotide insertions.

Here immunoSEQ multiplex PCR was the method, and the copy in TCRdb shows in-frame clones only, minus some. This sample carries around 32,000 clones, none of them present only once. The CDR3 extends over 15 amino acids. Trimming stripped 4 bases from V and 6 bases from J, with 16 bases between. Germline CDR1 is SNHLY and CDR2 is FYNNEI. This clone was seen only a few times. Its specificity is unknown. The read terminates 3 residues ahead of where the CDR3 ends, so the germline J gene completes it. Sequencing used peripheral blood mononuclear cells. This TCR was sampled from a human donor with common variable immunodeficiency. The J gene is TRBJ2-4, the V gene TRBV2; maybe TRBD2 (5 bases). This chain's CDR3 is CASSVSASYPNIQYF. The DNA read from the CDR3 is TGTGCCAGCAGTGTTTCGGCTAGCTACCCAAACATT.